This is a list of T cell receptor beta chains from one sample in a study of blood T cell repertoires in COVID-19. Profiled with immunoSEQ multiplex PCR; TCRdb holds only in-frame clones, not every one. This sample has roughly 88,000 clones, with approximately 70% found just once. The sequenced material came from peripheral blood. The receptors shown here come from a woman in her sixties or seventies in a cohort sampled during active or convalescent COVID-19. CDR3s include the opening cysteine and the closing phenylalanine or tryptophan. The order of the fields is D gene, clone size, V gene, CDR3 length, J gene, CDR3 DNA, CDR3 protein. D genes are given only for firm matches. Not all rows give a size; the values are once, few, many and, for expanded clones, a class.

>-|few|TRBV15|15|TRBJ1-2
TGTGCCACCAGCAGAGATCAGGGTCTCAACTATGGCTACACCTTC
CATSRDQGLNYGYTF
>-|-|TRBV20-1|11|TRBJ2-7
TGCAGTGCTAGAACTTCCTACGAGCAGTACTTC
CSARTSYEQYF
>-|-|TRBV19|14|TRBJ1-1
TGTGCCAGTAGTATAGTCGGAGTGAACACTGAAGCTTTCTTT
CASSIVGVNTEAFF
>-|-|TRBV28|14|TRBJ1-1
TGTGCCAGCAGTTTAGCAGGGTCGAACACTGAAGCTTTCTTT
CASSLAGSNTEAFF
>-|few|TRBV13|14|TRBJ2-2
TGTGCCAGCAGCTACGGGGTGAGCACCGGGGAGCTGTTTTTT
CASSYGVSTGELFF
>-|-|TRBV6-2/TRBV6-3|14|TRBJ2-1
TGTGCCAGCAGTTACCGTCTCTCGTACAATGAGCAGTTCTTC
CASSYRLSYNEQFF
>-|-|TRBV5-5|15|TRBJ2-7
TGTGCCAGCAGCTTCACAGGGTCAGATAGGATCGAGCAGTACTTC
CASSFTGSDRIEQYF
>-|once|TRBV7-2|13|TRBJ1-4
TGTGCCAGCAGCTTATTGGCAGCGGAAAAACTGTTTTTT
CASSLLAAEKLFF
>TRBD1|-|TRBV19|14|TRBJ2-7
TGTGCCAGTAGTCCCCGGGACAGTACCTACGAGCAGTACTTC
CASSPRDSTYEQYF
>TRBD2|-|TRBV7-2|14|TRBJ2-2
TGTGCCGGAAGCGGGGGGGCGGTTACCGGGGAGCTGTTTTTT
CAGSGGAVTGELFF
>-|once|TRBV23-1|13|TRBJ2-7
TGCGCCAGCAGTCAATCGCGAGGGCGGGAGCAGTACTTC
CASSQSRGREQYF
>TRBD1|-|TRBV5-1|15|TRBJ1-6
TGCGCCAGCAGCTTGGAGGCAGGGGGTTATTCACCCCTCCACTTT
CASSLEAGGYSPLHF
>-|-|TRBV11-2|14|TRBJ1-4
TGTGCCAGCAGCCCCGTGGGGGGGCAAGAAAAACTGTTTTTT
CASSPVGGQEKLFF
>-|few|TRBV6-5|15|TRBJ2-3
TGTGCCAGCAGTACGGGGTTTACCAGCACAGATACGCAGTATTTT
CASSTGFTSTDTQYF
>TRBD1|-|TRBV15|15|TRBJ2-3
TGTGCCACCAACGTAGGACAGGGGATCACAGATACGCAGTATTTT
CATNVGQGITDTQYF
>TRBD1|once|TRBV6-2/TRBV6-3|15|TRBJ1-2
TGTGCCAGCAGTCCAGGGGGTGCCGAATTCTATGGCTACACCTTC
CASSPGGAEFYGYTF
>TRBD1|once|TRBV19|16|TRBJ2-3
TGTGCCAGTCTGGACAGGGCGACCTCTAGCACAGATACGCAGTATTTT
CASLDRATSSTDTQYF
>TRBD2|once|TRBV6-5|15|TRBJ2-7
TGTGCCAGCAGCCGGGGGACTAGGGACTCCTACGAGCAGTACTTC
CASSRGTRDSYEQYF
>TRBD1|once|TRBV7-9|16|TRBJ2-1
TGTGCCAGCAGCCAAAGACAGGGGGCCTTCTACAATGAGCAGTTCTTC
CASSQRQGAFYNEQFF
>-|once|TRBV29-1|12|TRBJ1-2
TGCAGCGTTGAGATGGGGGCGCGGGGCTACACCTTC
CSVEMGARGYTF
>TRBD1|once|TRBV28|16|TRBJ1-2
TGTGCCAGCAGTTTACGTAATAGGCAGGGGGTATATGGCTACACCTTC
CASSLRNRQGVYGYTF
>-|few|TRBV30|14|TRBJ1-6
TGTGCCTGGAGTCTGGGCAAGTATAATTCACCCCTCCACTTT
CAWSLGKYNSPLHF
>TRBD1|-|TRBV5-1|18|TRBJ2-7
TGCGCCAGCAGCCTCTCCGGGACAGGGATCCCCACCTCCTACGAGCAGTACTTC
CASSLSGTGIPTSYEQYF
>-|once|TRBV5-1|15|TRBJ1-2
TGCGCCAGCAGACCTACAGGGAAGGGTAACTATGGCTACACCTTC
CASRPTGKGNYGYTF
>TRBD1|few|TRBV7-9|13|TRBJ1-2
TGTGCCGGATTAAGGGGGCGAAGCTATGGCTACACCTTC
CAGLRGRSYGYTF
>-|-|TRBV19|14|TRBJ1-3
TGTGCCAGTACTATGAGGAGCTCTGGAAACACCATATATTTT
CASTMRSSGNTIYF
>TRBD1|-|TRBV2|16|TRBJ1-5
TGTGCCAGCAGTACCGGGACAGGGAGTACCAATCAGCCCCAGCATTTT
CASSTGTGSTNQPQHF
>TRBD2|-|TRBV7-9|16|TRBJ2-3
TGTGCCAGCAGCTACCAAAGCGGGGGGGGCACAGATACGCAGTATTTT
CASSYQSGGGTDTQYF
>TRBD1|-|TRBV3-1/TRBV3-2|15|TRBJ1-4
TGTGCCAGCAGCCAACAAGGACAGGGTAGCGAAAAACTGTTTTTT
CASSQQGQGSEKLFF
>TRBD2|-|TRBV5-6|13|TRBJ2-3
TGTGCCAGCAGGGAAATAGCGGGGCGCACGCAGTATTTT
CASREIAGRTQYF
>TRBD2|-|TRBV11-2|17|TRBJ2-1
TGTGCCAGCAGCCCCGTCTTGACTAGCGGGGGGAAGAATGAGCAGTTCTTC
CASSPVLTSGGKNEQFF
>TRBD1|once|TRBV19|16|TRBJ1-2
TGTGCCAGTAGTATGGGGCCGGGACAGGGCGTCTATGGCTACACCTTC
CASSMGPGQGVYGYTF
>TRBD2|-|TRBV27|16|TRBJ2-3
TGTGCCAGCAGTTTTTCGGGACTAGCGGGGCCAGATACGCAGTATTTT
CASSFSGLAGPDTQYF
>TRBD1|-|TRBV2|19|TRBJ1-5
TGTGCCAGCAGTTGGGACAGGGGGGGAGCCGATGATAGCAATCAGCCCCAGCATTTT
CASSWDRGGADDSNQPQHF
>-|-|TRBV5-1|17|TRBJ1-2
TGCGCCAGCAGCTTGCGATCCGGGGGGTCCCCTAACTATGGCTACACCTTC
CASSLRSGGSPNYGYTF
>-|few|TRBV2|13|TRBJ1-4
TGTGCCAGCAGCAACACGTGGAGTGAAAAACTGTTTTTT
CASSNTWSEKLFF
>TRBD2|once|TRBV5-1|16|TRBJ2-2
TGCGCCAGCAGGGCCTCGGGACTAGCGGGAGTAGGGGAGCTGTTTTTT
CASRASGLAGVGELFF
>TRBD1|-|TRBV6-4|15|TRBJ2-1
TGTGCCAGCAGCTGGGGGACAGGGAGGGCCGATGAGCAGTTCTTC
CASSWGTGRADEQFF
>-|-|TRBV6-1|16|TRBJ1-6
TGTGCCAGCAGTGAAGCGGGACAATCGCGACCATCACCCCTCCACTTT
CASSEAGQSRPSPLHF
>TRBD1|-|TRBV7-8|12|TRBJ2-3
TGTGCCAGCAGCCCTCGGGACAGAACGCAGTATTTT
CASSPRDRTQYF
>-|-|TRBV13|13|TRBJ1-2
TGTGCCAGCAGCTCCGGGGGAGTTCATGGCTACACCTTC
CASSSGGVHGYTF
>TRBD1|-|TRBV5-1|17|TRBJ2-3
TGCGCCAGCAGCTCGGGACAGGGATCCTTGAGCACAGATACGCAGTATTTT
CASSSGQGSLSTDTQYF
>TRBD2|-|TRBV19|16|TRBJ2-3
TGTGCCAGTAGTATAGATCGGGGGGGAAGCACAGATACGCAGTATTTT
CASSIDRGGSTDTQYF
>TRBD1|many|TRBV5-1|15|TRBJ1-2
TGCGCCAGCAGCTTGGACAGGGGGCACATCGATGGCTACACCTTC
CASSLDRGHIDGYTF
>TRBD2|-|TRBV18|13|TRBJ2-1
TGTGCCAGCTCACTCGGACTAGAGGGTGAGCAGTTCTTC
CASSLGLEGEQFF